The 8 T cell receptor beta chains presented below share a single source sample, sequenced in a study of T cell changes during pregnancy in multiple sclerosis. Repertoires were generated with immunoSEQ multiplex PCR, while TCRdb's copy carries only in-frame clones and drops some. In the table there are around 32,000 clones, 91% of which are singletons. Sequenced here: CD8+ T cells from peripheral blood mononuclear cells, sampled in the second trimester of pregnancy. Receptors were obtained from a female donor in good health, enrolled as a control in a pregnancy study.

The gene calls are TRBV19 and TRBJ1-2, with D possibly matching TRBD1 (5 bases). There are 13 residues in the CDR3. Deletions cut 7 bases from V and 4 bases from J, with 13 bases between. Germline V gene sequence: CDR1 LNHDA, CDR2 SQIVND (reference sequence). The CDR3 loop is CASIGAAAYGYTF. DNA for the CDR3: TGTGCCAGTATAGGGGCTGCAGCCTATGGCTACACCTTC.

The gene calls are TRBV7-9 and TRBJ1-2; 7 nucleotides agree with TRBD1. CDR1 is SEHNR, CDR2 FQNEAQ, per germline (reference sequence). The V and J ends lost 5 bases and 5 bases, in that order; junction bases with no gene match: 14. The CDR3 totals 16 residues. DNA of the CDR3: TGTGCCAGCAGCACACCTCCCGCCGGGACAGATTATGGCTACACCTTC. Translating it yields CASSTPPAGTDYGYTF.

The CDR3 nucleotides are TGTGCCAGCAGCTTAGGCGGGACTAGGAGCCTTGATACGCAGTATTTT. Translation: CASSLGGTRSLDTQYF. The chain employs TRBV13 and TRBJ2-3, with TRBD2 matching over 8 bases. The germline V gene encodes CDR1 PRHDT and CDR2 FYEKMQ (reference sequence). V lost 0 bases to trimming and J lost 6 bases; unmatched junction nucleotides: 8. This CDR3 region has 16 residues. The whole variable domain, filled in from reference TRBV13 and TRBJ2-3, reads AAGVIQSPRHLIKEKRETATLKCYPIPRHDTVYWYQQGPGQDPQFLISFYEKMQSDKGSIPDRFSAQQFSDYHSELNMSSLELGDSALYFCASSLGGTRSLDTQYFGPGTRLTVL.

The genes are TRBV7-9 and TRBJ2-3; TRBD2 is a possible D gene (5 bases). Trimming took 5 bases from V and 8 from J, leaving 14 bases between them. CDR3 length: 13 amino acids. Per germline, CDR1 SEHNR and CDR2 FQNEAQ (reference sequence). This chain's CDR3 is CASSPALAPTQYF. CDR3 in DNA: TGTGCCAGCAGCCCCGCCCTAGCTCCTACGCAGTATTTT.

The chain is built from TRBV4-2 and TRBJ2-5, with 11 bases identical to TRBD1. The CDR3 extends over 15 amino acids. J was trimmed by 5 bases and V by 1 base; bases with no gene match: 3. Germline-derived CDR1 and CDR2 are LGHNA and YNFKEQ. DNA for the CDR3: TGTGCCAGCAGCCAAGTTGGGACAGGGGGGGAGACCCAGTACTTC. Protein product: CASSQVGTGGETQYF.

V usage is TRBV5-6 and J usage is TRBJ1-1; unclear D gene. Germline CDR1 SGHDT, CDR2 YYEEEE. Trimming shortened V by 2 bases and J by 1 base, and 6 bases separated the two germline ends. The CDR3 runs 13 residues. CDR3 in amino acids: CASSFYTNTEAFF. In DNA form, the CDR3 reads TGTGCCAGCAGCTTCTATACGAACACTGAAGCTTTCTTT.

The CDR3 nucleotides are TGTGCCAGCAGCACCCCAGGGGGAGAGACCCAGTACTTC. It translates to CASSTPGGETQYF. The rearrangement links TRBV7-2 to TRBJ2-5; 7 bases align to TRBD1. CDR3 length: 13 amino acids. Germline V lookup: CDR1 SGHTA, CDR2 FQGNSA. The J segment lost 4 bases and the V segment lost 5 bases, leaving 4 bases of the junction unmatched.

This rearrangement joins TRBV25-1 to TRBJ1-5; D is unclear. The V gene lost 4 bases and the J gene lost 2 bases, with 6 bases spanning the gap. Germline V gene lookup returns CDR1 MGHDK and CDR2 SYGVNS. This CDR3 contains 13 residues. The CDR3 spells CASSVSGNQPQHF. CDR3 bases: TGTGCCAGCAGTGTTTCCGGCAATCAGCCCCAGCATTTT.